What follows is one TCR beta chain and its context. Its antigen is unidentified. Combining a sample-barcoded 5' primer with a J-beta primer mix, a second PCR ran for about 7 to 11 cycles. TCRdb called the 5' RACE reads again in MiXCR, with one record for every CDR3 protein. The data contain fewer than 700,000 distinct CDR3 sequences, under 55% of them singletons. V lost 1 base and J lost 5; bases outside the gene matches: 6. The CDR3 runs 16 residues. CDR1 SGHTA and CDR2 FQGNSA come from the germline V gene. The data originate from a study of blood T cells in healthy people across ages. Study details: Template switching caught about one barcoded beta molecule for each two T cells.

Study-level findings and limits: There were more naive CD4+ cells and higher diversity in long-lived donors than in aged donors.

The chain uses TRBV7-2 and TRBJ2-5; 11 nucleotides align to TRBD2. Sample: blood. The clonotype was recovered from a man older than 75 in good health. The CDR3 loop is CASSLVLAGAGETQYF. The CDR3 region has the DNA TGTGCCAGCAGCTTAGTACTAGCGGGAGCTGGGGAGACCCAGTACTTC.